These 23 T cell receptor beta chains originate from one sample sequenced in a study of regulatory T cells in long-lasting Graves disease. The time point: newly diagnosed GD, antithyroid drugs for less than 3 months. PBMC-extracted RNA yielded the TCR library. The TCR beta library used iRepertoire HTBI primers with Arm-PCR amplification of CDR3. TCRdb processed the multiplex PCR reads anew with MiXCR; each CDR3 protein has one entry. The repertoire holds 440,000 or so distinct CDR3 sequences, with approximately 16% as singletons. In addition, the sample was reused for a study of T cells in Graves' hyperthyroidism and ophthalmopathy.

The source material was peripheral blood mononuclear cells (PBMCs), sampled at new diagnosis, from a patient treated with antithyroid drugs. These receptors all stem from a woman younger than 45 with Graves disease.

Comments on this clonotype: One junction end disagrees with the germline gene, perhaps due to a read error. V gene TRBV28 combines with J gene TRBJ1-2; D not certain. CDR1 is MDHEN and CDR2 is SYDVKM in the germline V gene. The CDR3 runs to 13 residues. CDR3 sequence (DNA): TGTGCCAGCAGTTTCATCGACAACTATGGCCACACCTTC. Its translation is CASSFIDNYGHTF.

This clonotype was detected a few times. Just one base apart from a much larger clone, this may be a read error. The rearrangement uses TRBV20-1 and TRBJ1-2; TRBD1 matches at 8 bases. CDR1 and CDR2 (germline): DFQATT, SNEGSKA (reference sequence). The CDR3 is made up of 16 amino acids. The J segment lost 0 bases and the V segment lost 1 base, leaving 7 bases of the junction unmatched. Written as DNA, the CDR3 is TGCAGTGCTAGAGGCAGGGGGCGTGGAGCTAACTATGGCTACACCTTC. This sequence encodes CSARGRGRGANYGYTF.

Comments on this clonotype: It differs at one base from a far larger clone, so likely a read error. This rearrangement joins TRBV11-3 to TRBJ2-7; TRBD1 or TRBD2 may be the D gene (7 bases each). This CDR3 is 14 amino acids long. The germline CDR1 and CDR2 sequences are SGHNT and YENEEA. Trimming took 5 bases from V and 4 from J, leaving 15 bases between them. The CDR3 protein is CASSQAGQIYEQYF. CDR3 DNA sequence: TGTGCCAGCAGCCAAGCGGGACAGATATACGAGCAGTACTTC.

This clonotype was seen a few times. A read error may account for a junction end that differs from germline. The CDR3 here is CATSRSGSSYSEQFF. The CDR3 nucleotides are TGTGCCACCAGCAGAAGCGGGAGCTCCTACAGTGAGCAGTTCTTC. The genes are TRBV15 and TRBJ2-1, with TRBD2 identical over 8 bases. This CDR3 is built from 15 residues. Germline CDR1 reads LNHNV; CDR2 reads YYDKDF (reference sequence).

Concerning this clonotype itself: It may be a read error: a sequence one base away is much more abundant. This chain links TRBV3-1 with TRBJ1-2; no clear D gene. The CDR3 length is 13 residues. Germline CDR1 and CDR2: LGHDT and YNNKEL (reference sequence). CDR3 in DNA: TGTGTCAGCAGCCAAGTCGGAGGGCACGGCTACACCTTC. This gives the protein CVSSQVGGHGYTF. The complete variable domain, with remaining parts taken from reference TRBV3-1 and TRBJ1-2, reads DTAVSQTPKYLVTQMGNDKSIKCEQNLGHDTMYWYKQDSKKFLKIMFSYNNKELIINETVPNRFSPKSPDKAHLNLHINSLELGDSAVYFCVSSQVGGHGYTFGSGTRLTVV.

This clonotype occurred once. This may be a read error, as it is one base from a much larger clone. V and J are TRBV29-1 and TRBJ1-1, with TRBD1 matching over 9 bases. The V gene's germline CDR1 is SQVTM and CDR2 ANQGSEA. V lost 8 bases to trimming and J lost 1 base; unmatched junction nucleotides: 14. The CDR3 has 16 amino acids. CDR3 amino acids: CSMDTATGGRNTEAFF. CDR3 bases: TGCAGCATGGACACCGCGACAGGGGGTCGGAACACTGAAGCTTTCTTT.

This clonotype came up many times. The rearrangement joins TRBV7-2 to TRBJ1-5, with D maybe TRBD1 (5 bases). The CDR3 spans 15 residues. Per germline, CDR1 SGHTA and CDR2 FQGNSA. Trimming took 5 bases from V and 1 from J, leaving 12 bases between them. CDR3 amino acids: CASSQMGGSNQPQHF. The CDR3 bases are TGTGCCAGCAGCCAGATGGGGGGAAGCAATCAGCCCCAGCATTTT.

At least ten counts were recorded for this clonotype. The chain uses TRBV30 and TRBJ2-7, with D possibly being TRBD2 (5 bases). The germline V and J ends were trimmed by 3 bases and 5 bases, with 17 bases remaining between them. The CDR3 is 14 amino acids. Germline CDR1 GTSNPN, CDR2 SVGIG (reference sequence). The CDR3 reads CAWRGTGLLHEQYF. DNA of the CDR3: TGTGCCTGGAGGGGAACGGGATTGCTACACGAGCAGTACTTC.

CDR3 sequence reads: CASRSRGGLNTEAFF. The CDR3 DNA reads TGTGCCAGCAGAAGCAGGGGGGGACTGAACACTGAAGCTTTCTTT. The chain uses TRBV6-2 or TRBV6-3 and TRBJ1-1, with TRBD1 matching over 7 bases. J lost 0 bases, V lost 6 bases, and 7 bases had no gene match. CDR3 length: 15 residues. Germline values: CDR1 MNHEY, CDR2 SVGEGT.

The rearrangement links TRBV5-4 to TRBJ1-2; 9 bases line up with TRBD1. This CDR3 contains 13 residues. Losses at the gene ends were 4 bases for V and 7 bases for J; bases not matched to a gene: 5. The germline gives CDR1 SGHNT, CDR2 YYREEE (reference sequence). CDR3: CASSLLQGAGYTF. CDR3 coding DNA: TGTGCCAGCAGCCTATTACAGGGGGCTGGCTACACCTTC.

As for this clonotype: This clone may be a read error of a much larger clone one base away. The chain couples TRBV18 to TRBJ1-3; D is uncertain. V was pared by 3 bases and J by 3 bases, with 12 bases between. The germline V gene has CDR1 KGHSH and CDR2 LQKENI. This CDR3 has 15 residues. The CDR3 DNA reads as TGTGCCAGCTCACCTGACGGGGTTGTTGGAAACACCATATATTTT. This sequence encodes CASSPDGVVGNTIYF.

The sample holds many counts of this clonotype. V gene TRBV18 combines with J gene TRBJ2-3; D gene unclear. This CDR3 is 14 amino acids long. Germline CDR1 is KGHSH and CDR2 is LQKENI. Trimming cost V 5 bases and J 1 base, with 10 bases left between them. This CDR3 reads CASSTSLGTDTQYF. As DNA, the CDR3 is TGTGCCAGCTCAACCTCACTGGGCACAGATACGCAGTATTTT. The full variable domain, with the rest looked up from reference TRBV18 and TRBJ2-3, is NAGVMQNPRHLVRRRGQEARLRCSPMKGHSHVYWYRQLPEEGLKFMVYLQKENIIDESGMPKERFSAEFPKEGPSILRIQQVVRGDSAAYFCASSTSLGTDTQYFGPGTRLTVL.

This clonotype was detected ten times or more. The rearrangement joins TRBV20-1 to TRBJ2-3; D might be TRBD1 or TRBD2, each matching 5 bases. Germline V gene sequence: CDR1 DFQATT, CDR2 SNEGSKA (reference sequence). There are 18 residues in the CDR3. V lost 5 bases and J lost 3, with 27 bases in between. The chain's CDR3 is CSAGVIPGRIIGTDTQYF. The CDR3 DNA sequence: TGCAGTGCTGGAGTCATTCCGGGACGAATAATCGGGACAGATACGCAGTATTTT.

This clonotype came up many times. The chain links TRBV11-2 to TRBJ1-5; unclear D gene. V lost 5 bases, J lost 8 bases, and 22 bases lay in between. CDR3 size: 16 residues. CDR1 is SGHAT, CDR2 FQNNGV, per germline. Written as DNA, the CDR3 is TGTGCCAGCAGCGTGGCCCTAGAGGTCAGATCAGAGCCCCAGCATTTT. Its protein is CASSVALEVRSEPQHF.

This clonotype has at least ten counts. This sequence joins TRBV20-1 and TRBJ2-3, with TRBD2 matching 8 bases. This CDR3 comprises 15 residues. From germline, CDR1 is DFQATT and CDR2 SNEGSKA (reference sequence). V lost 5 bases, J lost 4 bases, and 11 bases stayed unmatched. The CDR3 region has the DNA TGCAGTGCTCAGAAAAGCGGGAGCTTCTCAGATACGCAGTATTTT. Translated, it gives CSAQKSGSFSDTQYF.

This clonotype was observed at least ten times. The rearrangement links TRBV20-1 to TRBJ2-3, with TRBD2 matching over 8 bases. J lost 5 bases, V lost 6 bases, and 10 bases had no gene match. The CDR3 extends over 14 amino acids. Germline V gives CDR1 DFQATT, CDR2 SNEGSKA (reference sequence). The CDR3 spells CSAPRREGGDTQYF. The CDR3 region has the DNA TGCAGTGCACCCCGACGGGAGGGGGGAGATACGCAGTATTTT.

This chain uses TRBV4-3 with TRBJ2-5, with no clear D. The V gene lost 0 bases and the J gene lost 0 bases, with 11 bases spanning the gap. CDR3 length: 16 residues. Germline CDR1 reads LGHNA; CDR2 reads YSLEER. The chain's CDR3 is CASSQDPTQYQETQYF. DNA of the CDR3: TGCGCCAGCAGCCAAGATCCGACCCAGTACCAAGAGACCCAGTACTTC.

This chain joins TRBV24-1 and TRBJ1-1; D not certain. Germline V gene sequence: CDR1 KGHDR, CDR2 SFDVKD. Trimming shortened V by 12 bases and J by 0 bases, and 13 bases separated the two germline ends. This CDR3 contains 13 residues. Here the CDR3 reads CAVSKGVNTEAFF. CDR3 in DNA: TGTGCCGTCTCGAAGGGAGTGAACACTGAAGCTTTCTTT.

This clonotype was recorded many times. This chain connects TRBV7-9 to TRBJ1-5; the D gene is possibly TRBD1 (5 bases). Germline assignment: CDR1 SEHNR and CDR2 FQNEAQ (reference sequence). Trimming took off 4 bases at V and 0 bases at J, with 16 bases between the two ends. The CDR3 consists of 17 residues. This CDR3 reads CASSSGGGLLSNQPQHF. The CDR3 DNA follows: TGTGCCAGCAGCTCGGGCGGGGGACTCCTTAGCAATCAGCCCCAGCATTTT.

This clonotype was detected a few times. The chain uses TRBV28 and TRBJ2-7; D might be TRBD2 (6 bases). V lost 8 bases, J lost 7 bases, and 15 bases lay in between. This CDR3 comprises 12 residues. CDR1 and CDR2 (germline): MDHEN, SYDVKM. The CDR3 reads CASWDWSSEQYF. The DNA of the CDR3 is TGTGCCAGCTGGGACTGGAGCTCGGAGCAGTACTTC.

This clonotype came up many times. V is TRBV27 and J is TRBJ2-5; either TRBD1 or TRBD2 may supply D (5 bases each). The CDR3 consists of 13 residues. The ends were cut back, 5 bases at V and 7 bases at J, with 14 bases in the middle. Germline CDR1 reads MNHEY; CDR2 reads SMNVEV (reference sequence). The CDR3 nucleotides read TGTGCCAGCAGTCTTGAGTTTGGGGGGACCCAGTACTTC. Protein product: CASSLEFGGTQYF.

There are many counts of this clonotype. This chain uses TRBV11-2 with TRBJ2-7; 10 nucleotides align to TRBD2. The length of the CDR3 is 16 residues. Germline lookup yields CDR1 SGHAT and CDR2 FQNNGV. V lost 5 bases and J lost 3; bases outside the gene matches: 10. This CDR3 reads CASSPRTSGPDYEQYF. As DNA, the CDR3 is TGTGCCAGCAGCCCCCGGACTAGCGGCCCAGACTACGAGCAGTACTTC. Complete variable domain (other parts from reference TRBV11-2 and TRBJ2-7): EAGVAQSPRYKIIEKRQSVAFWCNPISGHATLYWYQQILGQGPKLLIQFQNNGVVDDSQLPKDRFSAERLKGVDSTLKIQPAKLEDSAVYLCASSPRTSGPDYEQYFGPGTRLTVT.

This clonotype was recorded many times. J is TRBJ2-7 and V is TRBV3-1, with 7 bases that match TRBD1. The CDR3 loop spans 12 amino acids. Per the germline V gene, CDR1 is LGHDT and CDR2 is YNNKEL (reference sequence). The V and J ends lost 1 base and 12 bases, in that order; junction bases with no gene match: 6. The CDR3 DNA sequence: TGTGCCAGCAGCCAAGGACAGGGCTCAAGGTACTTC. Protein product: CASSQGQGSRYF.